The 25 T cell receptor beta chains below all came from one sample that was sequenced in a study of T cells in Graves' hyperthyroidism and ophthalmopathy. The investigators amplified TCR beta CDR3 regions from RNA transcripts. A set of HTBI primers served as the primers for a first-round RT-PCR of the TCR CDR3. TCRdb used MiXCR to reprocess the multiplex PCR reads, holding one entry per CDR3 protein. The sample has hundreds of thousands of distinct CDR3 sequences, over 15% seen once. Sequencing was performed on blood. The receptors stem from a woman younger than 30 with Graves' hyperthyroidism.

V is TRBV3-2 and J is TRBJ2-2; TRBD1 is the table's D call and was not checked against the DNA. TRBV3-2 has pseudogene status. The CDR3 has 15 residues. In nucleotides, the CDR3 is TGTGCCAGCAGCCACGCTTGGGGGGCTGCCGGGGAGCTGTTTTTT. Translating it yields CASSHAWGAAGELFF.

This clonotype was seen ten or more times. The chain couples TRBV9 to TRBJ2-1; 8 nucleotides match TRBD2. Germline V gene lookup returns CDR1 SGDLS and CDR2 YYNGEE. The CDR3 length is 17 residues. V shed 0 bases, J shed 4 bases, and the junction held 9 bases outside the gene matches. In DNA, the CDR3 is TGTGCCAGCAGCGTAGTAGGGTTAGCGGGGCGATACAATGAGCAGTTCTTC. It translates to CASSVVGLAGRYNEQFF. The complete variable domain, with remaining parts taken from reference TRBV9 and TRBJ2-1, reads DSGVTQTPKHLITATGQRVTLRCSPRSGDLSVYWYQQSLDQGLQFLIQYYNGEERAKGNILERFSAQQFPDLHSELNLSSLELGDSALYFCASSVVGLAGRYNEQFFGPGTRLTVL.

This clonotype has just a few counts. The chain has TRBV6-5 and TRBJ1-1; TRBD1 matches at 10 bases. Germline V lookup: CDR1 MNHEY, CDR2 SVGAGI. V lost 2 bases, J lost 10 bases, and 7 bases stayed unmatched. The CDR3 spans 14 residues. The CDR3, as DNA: TGTGCCAGCAGTTACGGGACAGGGGAGGGAAGAGCTTTCTTT. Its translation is CASSYGTGEGRAFF.

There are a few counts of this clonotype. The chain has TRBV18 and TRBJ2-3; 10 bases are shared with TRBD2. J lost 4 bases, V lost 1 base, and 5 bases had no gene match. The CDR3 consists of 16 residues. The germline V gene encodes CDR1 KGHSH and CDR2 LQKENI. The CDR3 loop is CASSPRAGGPSDTQYF. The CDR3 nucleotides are TGTGCCAGCTCACCACGAGCGGGGGGGCCATCAGATACGCAGTATTTT.

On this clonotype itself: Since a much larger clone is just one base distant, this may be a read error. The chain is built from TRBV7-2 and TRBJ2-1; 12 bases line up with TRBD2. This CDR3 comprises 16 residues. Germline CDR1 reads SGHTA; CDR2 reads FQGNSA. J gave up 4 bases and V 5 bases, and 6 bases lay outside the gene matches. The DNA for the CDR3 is TGTGCCAGCAGCCGGGCTAGCGGGGGGGGTTACAATGAGCAGTTCTTC. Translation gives CASSRASGGGYNEQFF.

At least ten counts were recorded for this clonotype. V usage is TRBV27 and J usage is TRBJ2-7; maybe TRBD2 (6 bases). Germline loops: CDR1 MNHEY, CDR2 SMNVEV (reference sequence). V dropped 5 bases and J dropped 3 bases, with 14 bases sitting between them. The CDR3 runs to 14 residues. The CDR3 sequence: CASSPRGGIYEQYF. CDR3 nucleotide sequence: TGTGCCAGCAGTCCGAGGGGAGGAATCTACGAGCAGTACTTC.

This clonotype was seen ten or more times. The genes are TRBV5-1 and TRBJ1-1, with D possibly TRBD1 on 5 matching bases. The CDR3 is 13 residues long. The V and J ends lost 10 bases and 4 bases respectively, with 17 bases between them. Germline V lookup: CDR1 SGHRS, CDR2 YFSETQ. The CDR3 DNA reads TGCGCCGGTTCTCAGGGACCTGGCACTGAAGCTTTCTTT. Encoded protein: CAGSQGPGTEAFF.

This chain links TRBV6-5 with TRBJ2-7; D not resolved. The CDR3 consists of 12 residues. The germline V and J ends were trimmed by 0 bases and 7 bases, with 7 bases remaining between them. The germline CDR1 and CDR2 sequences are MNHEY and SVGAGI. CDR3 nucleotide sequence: TGTGCCAGCAGTTACTCTGGCGGAGAGCAGTACTTC. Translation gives CASSYSGGEQYF.

This chain's CDR3 is CASPRHGNTGELFF. CDR3 nucleotides: TGTGCCAGCCCGAGACACGGGAACACCGGGGAGCTGTTTTTT. The chain combines TRBV6-1 with TRBJ2-2; D is unresolved. Germline V gene sequence: CDR1 MNHNS, CDR2 SASEGT. The germline V and J ends were trimmed by 8 bases and 1 base, with 11 bases remaining between them. CDR3 length equals 14 residues.

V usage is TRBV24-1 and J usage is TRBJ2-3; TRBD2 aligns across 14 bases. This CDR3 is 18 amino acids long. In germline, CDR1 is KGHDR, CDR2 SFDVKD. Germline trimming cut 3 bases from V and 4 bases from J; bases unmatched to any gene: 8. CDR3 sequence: CATSDPGTSGSLSDTQYF. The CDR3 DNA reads TGTGCCACCAGTGATCCGGGGACTAGCGGGAGCTTATCAGATACGCAGTATTTT.

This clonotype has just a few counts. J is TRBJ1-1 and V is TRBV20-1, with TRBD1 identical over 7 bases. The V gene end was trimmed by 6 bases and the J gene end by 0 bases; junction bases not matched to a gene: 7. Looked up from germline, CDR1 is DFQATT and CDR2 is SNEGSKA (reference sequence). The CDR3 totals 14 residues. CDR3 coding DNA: TGCAGTGCACCATGGGACAGATTGAACACTGAAGCTTTCTTT. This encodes CSAPWDRLNTEAFF.

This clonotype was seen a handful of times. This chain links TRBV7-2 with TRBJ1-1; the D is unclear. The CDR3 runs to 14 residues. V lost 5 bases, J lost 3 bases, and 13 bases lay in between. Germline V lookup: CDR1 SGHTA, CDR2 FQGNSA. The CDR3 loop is CASSAVEGHTEAFF. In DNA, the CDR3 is TGTGCCAGCAGCGCCGTGGAGGGCCACACTGAAGCTTTCTTT.

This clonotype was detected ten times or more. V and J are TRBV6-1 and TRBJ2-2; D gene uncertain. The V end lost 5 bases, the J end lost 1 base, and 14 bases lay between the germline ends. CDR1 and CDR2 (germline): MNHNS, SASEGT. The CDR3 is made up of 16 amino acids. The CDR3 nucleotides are TGTGCCAGCAGTTGGGCAAAGCGTAAGAACACCGGGGAGCTGTTTTTT. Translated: CASSWAKRKNTGELFF.

CDR3 amino acids: CSASGTSGPWGEQYF. The DNA for the CDR3 is TGCAGTGCTTCGGGGACTAGCGGGCCTTGGGGGGAGCAGTACTTC. The chain uses TRBV20-1 and TRBJ2-7, with TRBD2 identical over 12 bases. The CDR3 is made up of 15 amino acids. Germline-derived CDR1 and CDR2 are DFQATT and SNEGSKA (reference sequence). The junction had 12 bases not matched to a gene; V was cut back by 5 bases and J by 7 bases.

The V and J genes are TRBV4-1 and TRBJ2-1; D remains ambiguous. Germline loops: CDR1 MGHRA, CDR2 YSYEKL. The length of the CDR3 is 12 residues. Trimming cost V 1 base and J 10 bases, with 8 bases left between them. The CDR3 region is CASSQVGQEQFF. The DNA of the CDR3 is TGCGCCAGCAGCCAAGTAGGGCAGGAGCAGTTCTTC.

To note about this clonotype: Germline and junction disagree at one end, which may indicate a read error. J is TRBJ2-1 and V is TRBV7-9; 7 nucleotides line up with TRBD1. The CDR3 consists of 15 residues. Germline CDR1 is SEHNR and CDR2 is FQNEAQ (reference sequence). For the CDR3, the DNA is TGTGCCAGCAGCCCGAGGGGACAGACAAACAATGAGCAGCTCTTC. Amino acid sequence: CASSPRGQTNNEQLF.

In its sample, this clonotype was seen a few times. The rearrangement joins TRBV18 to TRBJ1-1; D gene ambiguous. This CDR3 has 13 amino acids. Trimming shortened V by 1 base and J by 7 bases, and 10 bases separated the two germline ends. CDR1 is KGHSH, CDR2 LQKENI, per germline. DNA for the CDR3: TGTGCCAGCTCACCACAAGCAGGCTATGAAGCTTTCTTT. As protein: CASSPQAGYEAFF.

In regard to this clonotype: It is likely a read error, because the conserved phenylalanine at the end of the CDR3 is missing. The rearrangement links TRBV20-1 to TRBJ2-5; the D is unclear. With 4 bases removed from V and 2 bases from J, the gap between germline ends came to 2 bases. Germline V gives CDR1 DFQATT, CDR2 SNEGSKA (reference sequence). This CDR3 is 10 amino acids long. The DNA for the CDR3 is TGCAGTGCTACTCAAGAGACCCAGTACTCC. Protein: CSATQETQYS.

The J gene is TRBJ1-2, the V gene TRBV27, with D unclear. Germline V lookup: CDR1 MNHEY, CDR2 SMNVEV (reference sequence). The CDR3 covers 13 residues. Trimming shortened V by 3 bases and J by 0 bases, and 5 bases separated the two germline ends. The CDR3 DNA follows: TGTGCCAGCAGTTTCTCAACTAACTATGGCTACACCTTC. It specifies CASSFSTNYGYTF.

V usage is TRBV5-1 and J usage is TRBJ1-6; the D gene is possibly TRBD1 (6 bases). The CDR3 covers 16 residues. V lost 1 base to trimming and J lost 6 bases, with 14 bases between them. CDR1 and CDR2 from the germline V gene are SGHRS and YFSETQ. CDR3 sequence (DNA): TGCGCCAGCAGCTTGACAGGGTGGGGTCTTAATTCACCCCTCCACTTT. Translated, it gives CASSLTGWGLNSPLHF.

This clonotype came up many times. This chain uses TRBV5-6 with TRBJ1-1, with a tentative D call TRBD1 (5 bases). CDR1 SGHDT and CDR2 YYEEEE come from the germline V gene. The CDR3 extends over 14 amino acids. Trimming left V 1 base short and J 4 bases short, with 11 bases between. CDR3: CASSLRGPATEAFF. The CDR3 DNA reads TGTGCCAGCAGCTTGCGGGGACCGGCCACTGAAGCTTTCTTT.

The DNA of the CDR3 is TGTGCCAGCAGTTACTGGAGGCAGGGGGACGACGAGCAGTACTTC. This sequence encodes CASSYWRQGDDEQYF. This sequence joins TRBV6-2 or TRBV6-3 and TRBJ2-7, with 7 bases lining up with TRBD1. The CDR3 loop spans 15 amino acids. Germline V gene sequence: CDR1 MNHEY, CDR2 SVGEGT. With V trimmed by 1 base and J by 5 bases, 8 bases remained unmatched.

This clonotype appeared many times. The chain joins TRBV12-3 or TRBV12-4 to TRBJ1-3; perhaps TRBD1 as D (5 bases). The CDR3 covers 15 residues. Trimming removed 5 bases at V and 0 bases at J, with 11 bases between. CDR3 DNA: TGTGCCAGCAGTAAACGACAGATCTCTGGAAACACCATATATTTT. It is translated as CASSKRQISGNTIYF.

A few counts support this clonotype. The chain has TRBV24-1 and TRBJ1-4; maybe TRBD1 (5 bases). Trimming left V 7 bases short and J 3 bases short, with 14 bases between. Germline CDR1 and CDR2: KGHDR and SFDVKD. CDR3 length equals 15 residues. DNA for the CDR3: TGTGCCACCAGCGACGGGACCTCTTCTAATGAAAAACTGTTTTTT. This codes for CATSDGTSSNEKLFF.

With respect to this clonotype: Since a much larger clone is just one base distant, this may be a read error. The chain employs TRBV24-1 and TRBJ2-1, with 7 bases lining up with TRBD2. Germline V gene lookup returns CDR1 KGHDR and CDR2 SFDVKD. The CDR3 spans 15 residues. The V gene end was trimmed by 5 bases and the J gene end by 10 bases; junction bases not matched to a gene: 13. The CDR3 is CATSGLGWGGTEQFF. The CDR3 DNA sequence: TGTGCCACCAGTGGTTTAGGGTGGGGGGGGACGGAGCAGTTCTTC.